This T cell receptor (beta chain) was sequenced during a study of beta chain features in type 1 diabetes. Study outcomes and limitations: VDJ junctions from type 1 diabetes patients carried fewer insertions and larger deletions. In cDNA sequencing, cells with high TCR expression could be over-represented. Equally in patients and controls, shorter templates might have been favored by PCR. TCRB CDR3s from Type 1 diabetes patients were moderately but significantly shorter in all four CD4+ subsets.

CDR1 and CDR2 from the germline V gene are SGHVS and FNYEAQ. V shed 2 bases and J shed 5 bases, with 18 bases lying between them. CDR3 length equals 16 residues. This clone has a handful of counts. Its target is not known. The investigators reverse transcribed all of the isolated RNA, so they sequenced expressed TCRB transcripts. Here immunoSEQ multiplex PCR was the method, and the copy in TCRdb shows in-frame clones only, minus some. This sample has some 640,000 clones, with over 12% found just once. This chain links TRBV7-6 with TRBJ2-5, with D maybe TRBD2 (6 bases). Sequenced: naive CD4+ T cells from blood. This receptor was obtained from a man aged 18 to 30 with type 1 diabetes. For the CDR3, the DNA is TGTGCCAGCAGCTTATACCAGGGCGGACGGGGGGAGACCCAGTACTTC. As protein: CASSLYQGGRGETQYF.